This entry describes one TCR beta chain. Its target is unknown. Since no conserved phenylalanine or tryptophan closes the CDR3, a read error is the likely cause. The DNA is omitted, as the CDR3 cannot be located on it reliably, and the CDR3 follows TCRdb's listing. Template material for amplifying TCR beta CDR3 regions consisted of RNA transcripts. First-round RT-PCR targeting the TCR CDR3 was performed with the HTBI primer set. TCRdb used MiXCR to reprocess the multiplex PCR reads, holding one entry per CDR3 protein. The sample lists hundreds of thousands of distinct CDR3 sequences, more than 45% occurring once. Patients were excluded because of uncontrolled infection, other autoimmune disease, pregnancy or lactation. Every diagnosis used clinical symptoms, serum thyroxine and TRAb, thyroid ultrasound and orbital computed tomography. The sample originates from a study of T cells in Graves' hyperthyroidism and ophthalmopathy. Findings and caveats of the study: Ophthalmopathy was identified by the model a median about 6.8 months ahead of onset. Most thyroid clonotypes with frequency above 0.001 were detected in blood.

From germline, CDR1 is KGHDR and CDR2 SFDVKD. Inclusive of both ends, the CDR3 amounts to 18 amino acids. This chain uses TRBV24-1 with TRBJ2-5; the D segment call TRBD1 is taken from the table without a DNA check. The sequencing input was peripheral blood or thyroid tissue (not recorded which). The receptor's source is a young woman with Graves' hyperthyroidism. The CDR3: CATSDPRGAGSYGYTFGS.